This TCR beta chain was retrieved from a study of blood T cell repertoires in COVID-19. From germline, CDR1 is SGHKS and CDR2 YYEKEE (reference sequence). This CDR3 region has 14 residues. The junction had 6 bases not matched to a gene; V was cut back by 5 bases and J by 2 bases. Generated by immunoSEQ multiplex PCR, the TCRdb table keeps only in-frame clones and is missing some. Of about 250,000 clones listed, around 82% were seen once; the top ten hold about 4.5%. The rearrangement joins TRBV5-5 to TRBJ2-5; 7 nucleotides line up with TRBD1. The material sequenced was peripheral blood. This clonotype was obtained from a man aged 45-60 years with active or convalescent COVID-19. CDR3 residues: CASRMQGVQETQYF. In nucleotides, the CDR3 is TGTGCCAGCAGAATGCAGGGGGTGCAAGAGACCCAGTACTTC.